This TCR beta chain was sequenced during a study of T cell responses to AZD1222 COVID-19 vaccine. Broader study findings: Only a handful of people who got AZD1222 tested seropositive at baseline.

This clone appeared once. Antigen specificity is unknown. Sequencing was performed with immunoSEQ multiplex PCR; in TCRdb, only in-frame clones are kept and a portion is missing. The sample includes 100,000 to 150,000 clones, 93% of them seen just once. This CDR3 comprises 13 residues. CDR1 is SNHLY and CDR2 is FYNNEI in the germline V gene. V was trimmed by 6 bases and J by 1 base, leaving 10 bases between them. V usage is TRBV2 and J usage is TRBJ2-7; TRBD1 or TRBD2 may be the D gene (5 bases each). This receptor was obtained from an adult in good health. Material: peripheral blood, obtained on day 0 of AZD1222 vaccination. CDR3 in DNA: TGTGCCAGCAGCTCGGGACCTTCCTACGAGCAGTACTTC. Its translation: CASSSGPSYEQYF.